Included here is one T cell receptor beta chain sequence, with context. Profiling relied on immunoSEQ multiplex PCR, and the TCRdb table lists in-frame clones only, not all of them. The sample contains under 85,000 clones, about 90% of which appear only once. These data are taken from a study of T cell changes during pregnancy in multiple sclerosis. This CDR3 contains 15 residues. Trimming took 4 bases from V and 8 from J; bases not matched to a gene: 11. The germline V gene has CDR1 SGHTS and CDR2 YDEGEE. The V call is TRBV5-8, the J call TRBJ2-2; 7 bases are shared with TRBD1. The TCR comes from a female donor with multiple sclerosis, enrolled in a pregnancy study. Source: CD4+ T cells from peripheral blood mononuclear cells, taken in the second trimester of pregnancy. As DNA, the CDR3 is TGTGCCAGCAGCCAGACAGGGTTGTATTCGGGGGAGCTGTTTTTT. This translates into CASSQTGLYSGELFF.